Listed here are 4 T cell receptor beta chains from one sample, sequenced in a study of blood T cell repertoires in COVID-19 (dated by TCRdb to the early 2020s). The method was the immunoSEQ multiplex PCR assay. This is the immuneACCESS table as TCRdb keeps it, with only in-frame sequences that have V and J called. A part of the clones is gone; compared with another copy, unresolved V genes explain less than half, and the rest is unexplained. In all, the sample holds about 150,000 clones, and 84% of those were seen once. The top ten constitute 35% to 40% of the sample. The sequencing sample was made of peripheral blood. The receptors stem from a human donor in a cohort sampled during active COVID-19.

The chain has TRBV4-2 and TRBJ1-5; tentatively, D is TRBD1 (6 bases). This CDR3 spans 16 amino acids. Germline V gene sequence: CDR1 LGHNA, CDR2 YNFKEQ. V gave up 6 bases and J gave up 0 bases, with 15 bases separating them. The CDR3 DNA reads as TGTGCCAGCAGAGGGGGGGGTCCTGATAGCAATCAGCCCCAGCATTTT. Its protein is CASRGGGPDSNQPQHF.

The chain carries TRBV11-1 and TRBJ1-2; 9 bases agree with TRBD1. V lost 5 bases, J lost 8 bases, and 15 bases stayed unmatched. The CDR3 extends over 16 amino acids. Germline-derived CDR1 and CDR2 are SGHAT and FQDESV (reference sequence). The CDR3 DNA sequence: TGTGCCAGCAGCGCAGCCCCGGGACAGGGTTTGGCCGGCTACACCTTC. This codes for CASSAAPGQGLAGYTF.

This chain uses TRBV4-1 with TRBJ1-2; tentatively, D is TRBD1 (6 bases). CDR1 is MGHRA, CDR2 YSYEKL, per germline. The V end was cut by 3 bases, the J end by 4 bases, with 27 bases between. The CDR3 sequence is 19 residues long. The CDR3 region has the DNA TGCGCCAGCAGCCACCTAGGCGGGCAGGGGATTTCTAAGGGCTATGGCTACACCTTC. It translates to CASSHLGGQGISKGYGYTF.

This clone has only a few counts. The V call is TRBV5-1, the J call TRBJ2-7, with D possibly TRBD1 on 6 matching bases. With 4 bases removed from V and 2 bases from J, the gap between germline ends came to 10 bases. Germline assignment: CDR1 SGHRS and CDR2 YFSETQ. The CDR3 length is 13 residues. The CDR3 region has the DNA TGCGCCAGCAGCCCGACAGGTCCCTACGAGCAGTACTTC. This encodes CASSPTGPYEQYF.